One sample yielded the 26 T cell receptor beta chains listed below, sequenced in a study of T cells in Graves' hyperthyroidism and ophthalmopathy. TCR beta CDR3 regions were amplified from RNA. TCR CDR3 regions were first amplified by RT-PCR with HTBI primers. TCRdb ran MiXCR on the multiplex PCR reads and lists one entry per CDR3 protein. Of around 440,000 distinct CDR3 sequences in the sample, approximately 14% were seen once. The material sequenced was blood. The receptors come from a woman in her late teens or twenties with Graves' hyperthyroidism.

This clonotype was counted at least ten times. The chain recombines TRBV2 with TRBJ2-5; D call uncertain. Deletions cut 7 bases from V and 5 bases from J, with 20 bases between. The CDR3 is made up of 15 amino acids. The germline gives CDR1 SNHLY, CDR2 FYNNEI. CDR3 nucleotide sequence: TGTGCCAGCAAGCTAATTCAGGCCCTCCAGGAGACCCAGTACTTC. This sequence encodes CASKLIQALQETQYF.

The sample holds many counts of this clonotype. The J gene is TRBJ1-5, the V gene TRBV2; 7 bases match TRBD1. Germline CDR1 SNHLY, CDR2 FYNNEI. Germline trimming cut 3 bases from V and 2 bases from J; bases unmatched to any gene: 4. The CDR3 has 15 residues. The DNA of the CDR3 is TGTGCCAGCAGTGATCGCAGGGGGGGCAATCAGCCCCAGCATTTT. Its protein is CASSDRRGGNQPQHF.

Many counts were recorded for this clonotype. The chain carries TRBV6-1 and TRBJ2-7, with D perhaps matching TRBD1 (5 bases). Germline-derived CDR1 and CDR2 are MNHNS and SASEGT. Trimming shortened V by 5 bases and J by 4 bases, and 15 bases separated the two germline ends. CDR3 length: 14 residues. The CDR3 reads CASSYRVRVYEQYF. DNA for the CDR3: TGTGCCAGCAGTTATAGAGTCAGGGTTTACGAGCAGTACTTC.

J is TRBJ2-3 and V is TRBV11-3, with TRBD2 as a possible D gene (7 bases). This CDR3 spans 15 amino acids. The germline gives CDR1 SGHNT, CDR2 YENEEA. V lost 5 bases and J 5 bases, leaving 17 bases between the germline ends. The CDR3 bases are TGTGCCAGCAGCCCAGGGGCAGGGAGGGGAGATACGCAGTATTTT. This gives the protein CASSPGAGRGDTQYF. Looking up the rest from reference TRBV11-3 and TRBJ2-3 gives the full variable domain: EAGVVQSPRYKIIEKKQPVAFWCNPISGHNTLYWYLQNLGQGPELLIRYENEEAVDDSQLPKDRFSAERLKGVDSTLKIQPAELGDSAVYLCASSPGAGRGDTQYFGPGTRLTVL.

This clonotype was picked up many times. The V gene is TRBV6-1, the J gene TRBJ2-5, with D perhaps being TRBD1 or TRBD2 (5 bases each). The CDR3 runs to 14 residues. The V gene lost 6 bases and the J gene lost 1 base, with 12 bases spanning the gap. Per the germline V gene, CDR1 is MNHNS and CDR2 is SASEGT. The CDR3, as DNA: TGTGCCAGCAGCCCCCCGGGGACCCAAGAGACCCAGTACTTC. Amino acids: CASSPPGTQETQYF.

On this clonotype itself: The junction and the germline gene differ at one end; a read error may be behind it. The rearrangement uses TRBV6-1 and TRBJ1-1; D is unresolved. Germline CDR1 reads MNHNS; CDR2 reads SASEGT. The CDR3 spans 13 residues. The CDR3 reads CASRWTGNTGAFF. The DNA of the CDR3 is TGTGCCAGCAGGTGGACCGGGAACACTGGAGCTTTCTTT.

CDR3 nucleotides: TGTGCCAGCAGCCAAGAGACGGGGAGCTCCTACAATGAGCAGTTCTTC. This translates into CASSQETGSSYNEQFF. The chain has TRBV4-2 and TRBJ2-1; maybe TRBD2 (5 bases). V gave up 0 bases and J gave up 0 bases, with 9 bases separating them. Germline V lookup: CDR1 LGHNA, CDR2 YNFKEQ. This CDR3 contains 16 residues.

There are many counts of this clonotype. V gene TRBV18 combines with J gene TRBJ2-7; D unclear. The germline CDR1 and CDR2 sequences are KGHSH and LQKENI. V was trimmed by 0 bases and J by 1 base, leaving 4 bases between them. The CDR3 spans 13 residues. For the CDR3, the DNA is TGTGCCAGCTCACCACCCCATTCCTACGAGCAGTACTTC. It yields the protein CASSPPHSYEQYF.

This clonotype was seen many times. This chain connects TRBV28 to TRBJ2-2; D unclear. V lost 2 bases and J lost 3, with 10 bases in between. The CDR3 sequence is 15 residues long. Per germline, CDR1 MDHEN and CDR2 SYDVKM. The CDR3 bases are TGTGCCAGCAGTTTAATCGCTCTAGACACCGGGGAGCTGTTTTTT. Translation: CASSLIALDTGELFF.

In regard to this clonotype: Given the absence of the conserved phenylalanine or tryptophan at the CDR3 end, a read error is likely. J is TRBJ1-6 and V is TRBV3-1; tentative D call: TRBD1 (6 bases). CDR3 length: 15 amino acids. Trimming removed 4 bases from V and 1 base from J, with 8 bases in between. Germline loops: CDR1 LGHDT, CDR2 YNNKEL (reference sequence). DNA for the CDR3: TGTGCCAGCAGCCGAGGGGGATCCTATAATTCACCCCTCCACATT. It codes for CASSRGGSYNSPLHI.

This clonotype was picked up many times. The V and J genes are TRBV3-1 and TRBJ2-5; TRBD2 matches 7 bases. Germline CDR1 and CDR2: LGHDT and YNNKEL (reference sequence). The CDR3 extends over 15 amino acids. The V gene end was trimmed by 0 bases and the J gene end by 9 bases; junction bases not matched to a gene: 10. CDR3 loop: CASSQDTVTSSAQYF. In nucleotides, the CDR3 is TGTGCCAGCAGCCAAGATACCGTGACTAGCAGCGCCCAGTACTTC.

The chain uses TRBV2 and TRBJ1-5, with 7 bases identical to TRBD1. Germline-derived CDR1 and CDR2 are SNHLY and FYNNEI. There are 14 residues in the CDR3. V lost 3 bases, J lost 4 bases, and 3 bases stayed unmatched. CDR3 sequence reads: CASSDRTGNQPQHF. The CDR3 bases are TGTGCCAGCAGTGATCGGACAGGAAATCAGCCCCAGCATTTT.

This clonotype has only a few counts. The gene calls are TRBV19 and TRBJ2-5; D could derive from TRBD1 or TRBD2 (5 bases each). From germline, CDR1 is LNHDA and CDR2 SQIVND (reference sequence). Trimming removed 4 bases from V and 4 bases from J, with 16 bases in between. The CDR3 sequence is 15 residues long. CDR3 in amino acids: CASSTWGNDGETQYF. Here the CDR3 DNA reads TGTGCCAGTAGTACGTGGGGGAACGACGGAGAGACCCAGTACTTC.

This clonotype has a count of ten or more. CDR3 sequence (DNA): TGCAGCGTTGGGGAGGGGCAGGTGCGCACCTACGAGCAGTACTTC. Translated: CSVGEGQVRTYEQYF. The V gene is TRBV29-1, the J gene TRBJ2-7; 7 bases map to TRBD2. The CDR3 consists of 15 residues. V lost 4 bases and J lost 2; bases outside the gene matches: 11. The germline V gene has CDR1 SQVTM and CDR2 ANQGSEA.

This clonotype was seen at least ten times. V and J are TRBV28 and TRBJ1-3; D unclear. Germline CDR1 is MDHEN and CDR2 is SYDVKM. There are 14 residues in the CDR3. V was cut by 3 bases and J by 2 bases, with 8 bases left in between. The CDR3: CASSFGQPGNTIYF. The CDR3 nucleotides read TGTGCCAGCAGTTTTGGGCAACCTGGAAACACCATATATTTT.

This clonotype has a count of ten or more. This rearrangement joins TRBV11-2 to TRBJ2-5; D may match TRBD1 or TRBD2 (5 bases each). Trimming left V 2 bases short and J 5 bases short, with 12 bases between. Germline assignment: CDR1 SGHAT and CDR2 FQNNGV. The length of the CDR3 is 14 residues. The CDR3 coding sequence is TGTGCCAGCAGCTTAATTGTAGGGACGGAGACCCAGTACTTC. It translates to CASSLIVGTETQYF.

This clonotype was seen repeatedly, ten times or more. The chain has TRBV6-2 or TRBV6-3 and TRBJ2-7; no clear D gene. The germline V gene has CDR1 MNHEY and CDR2 SVGEGT. The CDR3 loop spans 12 amino acids. V gave up 6 bases and J gave up 2 bases, with 8 bases separating them. As DNA, the CDR3 is TGTGCCAGCAGGCTAGATGCCTACGAGCAGTACTTC. Protein product: CASRLDAYEQYF.

This clonotype was seen only a few times. A much bigger clone sits one base away, suggesting this may be a read error. The J gene is TRBJ2-7, the V gene TRBV7-9; 9 nucleotides line up with TRBD1. In germline, CDR1 is SEHNR, CDR2 FQNEAQ (reference sequence). With V trimmed by 2 bases and J by 2 bases, 10 bases remained unmatched. The CDR3 consists of 17 residues. The CDR3 DNA reads as TGTGCCAGCAGCTTACCGCGAACGGGACAGGGTCCCTACGAGCAGTACTTC. Amino acids: CASSLPRTGQGPYEQYF.

The CDR3 reads CASSPDRDTNYGYTF. The CDR3 nucleotides read TGTGCCAGCAGTCCGGACAGGGATACAAACTATGGCTACACCTTC. V usage is TRBV28 and J usage is TRBJ1-2; 8 bases are a match to TRBD1. Germline CDR1 is MDHEN and CDR2 is SYDVKM. The J segment lost 2 bases and the V segment lost 5 bases, leaving 7 bases of the junction unmatched. CDR3 length: 15 residues.

The chain carries TRBV10-3 and TRBJ1-2; D is uncertain. The CDR3 is 13 residues long. CDR1 and CDR2 from the germline V gene are ENHRY and SYGVKD. V lost 6 bases and J lost 0, with 8 bases in between. CDR3 DNA: TGTGCCATCAGCCCCTGGCCTAACTATGGCTACACCTTC. This encodes CAISPWPNYGYTF.

This clonotype was detected ten times or more. The chain couples TRBV2 to TRBJ2-2; TRBD1 matches 9 bases. Germline trimming cut 8 bases from V and 2 bases from J; bases unmatched to any gene: 6. Germline lookup yields CDR1 SNHLY and CDR2 FYNNEI. This CDR3 spans 15 amino acids. CDR3 sequence: CASGGQGLNTGELFF. The CDR3 DNA reads TGTGCCAGCGGCGGACAGGGGCTTAACACCGGGGAGCTGTTTTTT.

Ten or more counts support this clonotype. The genes are TRBV4-1 and TRBJ2-7; the D gene is possibly TRBD1 (5 bases). V gave up 0 bases and J gave up 5 bases, with 17 bases separating them. From germline, CDR1 is MGHRA and CDR2 YSYEKL. The CDR3 is made up of 16 amino acids. The CDR3 bases are TGCGCCAGCAGCCAAGAACAACAGGTACGCTGGAACGAGCAGTACTTC. Protein: CASSQEQQVRWNEQYF.

This clonotype came up many times. V gene TRBV5-1 combines with J gene TRBJ2-2; the D is unclear. The V end was cut by 0 bases, the J end by 1 base, with 7 bases between. The V gene's germline CDR1 is SGHRS and CDR2 YFSETQ. The CDR3 is 15 residues long. CDR3: CASSLVTKNTGELFF. CDR3 nucleotides: TGCGCCAGCAGCTTGGTTACGAAGAACACCGGGGAGCTGTTTTTT.

This clonotype came up many times. The rearrangement links TRBV27 to TRBJ2-5; D remains ambiguous. V was clipped by 9 bases and J by 4 bases, with 3 bases between them. The CDR3 is 9 amino acids. Germline V gene lookup returns CDR1 MNHEY and CDR2 SMNVEV (reference sequence). The CDR3 loop reads CARRETQYF. CDR3 DNA sequence: TGTGCCAGAAGAGAGACCCAGTACTTC.

This clonotype was counted at least ten times. The chain carries TRBV4-2 and TRBJ2-7; D possibly corresponds to TRBD1 (6 bases). Germline V gene sequence: CDR1 LGHNA, CDR2 YNFKEQ. Trimming stripped 3 bases from V and 5 bases from J, with 17 bases between. The CDR3 length is 15 residues. CDR3 amino acids: CASSHGQGSGNEQYF. The CDR3 DNA is TGTGCCAGCAGCCACGGTCAGGGGTCCGGAAACGAGCAGTACTTC.

This clonotype was counted ten times or more. V and J are TRBV7-9 and TRBJ2-7; TRBD1 agrees at 8 bases. In germline, CDR1 is SEHNR, CDR2 FQNEAQ (reference sequence). The CDR3 runs 14 residues. Trimming at V came to 5 bases and at J to 1 base, leaving 4 bases not matched to a gene. The CDR3 sequence: CASSTDRESYEQYF. In nucleotides, the CDR3 is TGTGCCAGCAGCACGGACAGGGAGTCCTACGAGCAGTACTTC. The entire variable domain, with the rest obtained from reference TRBV7-9 and TRBJ2-7, is as follows: DTGVSQNPRHKITKRGQNVTFRCDPISEHNRLYWYRQTLGQGPEFLTYFQNEAQLEKSRLLSDRFSAERPKGSFSTLEIQRTEQGDSAMYLCASSTDRESYEQYFGPGTRLTVT.